A selection of T cell receptor beta chains follows, all from one sample in a study of tumor-infiltrating lymphocytes in primary liver carcinoma. TCRdb itself ran the multiplex PCR reads through MiXCR, one entry per CDR3 protein. This sample has some 180,000 distinct CDR3 sequences, with roughly 60% found just once. The sample taken for sequencing was peripheral blood. All receptors derive from a man aged 40-55 years with primary liver carcinoma and hepatitis B virus infection. CDR3s include the opening cysteine and the closing phenylalanine or tryptophan. Each record gives: J gene, D gene, clone size, V gene, CDR3 length, CDR3 protein, CDR3 DNA. A D gene is named only where the DNA matches it firmly. Some rows mark clone size as missing; the rest say once, few, many or name a class of expanded clone.

TRBJ2-5	TRBD2	few	TRBV12-3/TRBV12-4	14	CASSLSLAEETQYF	TGTGCCAGCAGTTTAAGTCTAGCGGAAGAGACCCAGTACTTC
TRBJ2-3	-	once	TRBV5-1	16	CASSPPRAGGTDTQYF	TGCGCCAGCAGCCCGCCCAGGGCTGGAGGGACAGATACGCAGTATTTT
TRBJ1-2	-	few	TRBV6-5	14	CASSYGSEDYGYTF	TGTGCCAGCAGTTACGGGTCCGAGGACTATGGCTACACCTTC
TRBJ1-1	-	-	TRBV4-2	18	CASSQEFLNEPSNTEAFF	TGTGCCAGCAGCCAAGAGTTCCTCAACGAGCCTTCCAACACTGAAGCTTTCTTT
TRBJ2-7	TRBD1	-	TRBV5-5	15	CASSFTRDRHYEQYF	TGTGCCAGCAGCTTCACCCGGGACAGACACTACGAGCAGTACTTC
TRBJ2-3	-	many	TRBV11-2	15	CASSSQLGWADTQYF	TGTGCCAGCAGCTCCCAACTAGGCTGGGCAGATACGCAGTATTTT
TRBJ2-3	TRBD2	once	TRBV4-3	18	CASSQEVSGYPMGDTQYF	TGCGCCAGCAGCCAAGAGGTTAGCGGGTACCCAATGGGTGATACGCAGTATTTT
TRBJ2-2	-	-	TRBV28	13	CASSFLVTGELFF	TGTGCCAGCAGTTTCTTAGTCACCGGGGAGCTGTTTTTT
TRBJ1-2	-	once	TRBV29-1	14	CSVEDRMAGRGYTF	TGCAGCGTTGAAGACCGTATGGCAGGGAGAGGCTACACCTTC
TRBJ2-3	-	-	TRBV11-3	13	CASSFGPADRLYF	TGTGCCAGCAGCTTCGGACCGGCAGATAGGCTGTATTTT
TRBJ2-7	-	-	TRBV11-3	12	CASSLAQGRQYF	TGTGCCAGCAGCTTGGCGCAGGGAAGGCAGTACTTC
TRBJ1-5	-	-	TRBV12-3/TRBV12-4	12	CASSLGRDYQHF	TGTGCCAGCAGCCTCGGACGGGACTATCAGCATTTT
TRBJ1-1	-	-	TRBV14	14	CASSRIYRGAEAFF	TGTGCTAGCAGCCGGATTTATCGTGGCGCTGAAGCTTTCTTT
TRBJ2-7	TRBD1	-	TRBV6-6	15	CASSSPGTGTYEQYF	TGTGCCAGCAGTTCCCCCGGGACAGGTACCTACGAGCAGTACTTC
TRBJ2-3	-	-	TRBV12-3/TRBV12-4	12	CASTPLADTQYF	TGTGCCAGCACCCCTCTCGCCGATACGCAGTATTTT
TRBJ2-7	TRBD1	-	TRBV11-2	14	CVSSSRQGVYEQYF	TGTGTCAGCAGCTCGAGACAGGGGGTGTACGAGCAGTACTTC
TRBJ2-3	-	-	TRBV6-6	15	CASSRLGDFTDTQYF	TGTGCCAGCAGTCGCCTTGGGGACTTCACAGATACGCAGTATTTT
TRBJ2-5	-	-	TRBV4-1	15	CASTLSPGPKETQYF	TGCGCGAGCACCCTCTCACCGGGACCTAAAGAGACCCAGTACTTC
TRBJ2-2	-	-	TRBV12-5	12	CASALGTGELFF	TGTGCTAGTGCCCTGGGAACCGGGGAGCTGTTTTTT
TRBJ2-5	-	-	TRBV6-1	12	CAGGLRTETQYF	TGTGCCGGGGGACTCAGGACAGAGACCCAGTACTTC
TRBJ2-1	TRBD2	few	TRBV6-1	16	CASSPGLAVRSDEQFF	TGTGCCAGCAGCCCGGGACTAGCGGTGAGGTCGGATGAGCAGTTCTTC
TRBJ1-2	-	few	TRBV29-1	8	CSAGGYTF	TGCAGCGCGGGGGGCTACACCTTC
TRBJ1-1	TRBD1	few	TRBV6-6	18	CASSYSVDRALGNTEAFF	TGTGCCAGCAGTTACTCTGTGGACAGGGCCCTGGGGAACACTGAAGCTTTCTTT
TRBJ2-1	-	-	TRBV6-1	12	CASGINGNGQFF	TGTGCCAGCGGTATAAACGGGAATGGGCAGTTCTTC
TRBJ2-3	-	-	TRBV5-4	15	CASSSQDTRTDTQYF	TGTGCCAGCAGCTCCCAGGATACACGCACAGATACGCAGTATTTT
TRBJ2-7	-	few	TRBV10-3	13	CAISESASYEQYF	TGTGCCATCAGTGAGTCGGCTAGCTACGAGCAGTACTTC
TRBJ2-1	-	-	TRBV5-4	14	CASTQEKAAGEQFF	TGTGCCAGCACCCAGGAGAAGGCCGCTGGTGAGCAGTTCTTC
TRBJ2-6	-	-	TRBV11-2	17	CASSSRPEQRGANVLTF	TGTGCCAGCAGCTCGAGACCTGAACAGCGTGGGGCCAACGTCCTGACTTTC
TRBJ2-7	TRBD2	-	TRBV11-2	16	CASSLEPSGSWVEQYF	TGTGCCAGCAGCTTAGAACCTAGCGGGAGCTGGGTCGAGCAGTACTTC
TRBJ1-2	-	few	TRBV6-5	16	CASSYNYSPYGFGYTF	TGTGCCAGCAGTTATAATTACTCCCCCTACGGGTTTGGCTACACCTTC
TRBJ1-1	-	-	TRBV29-1	14	CSVVLREMNTEAFF	TGCAGCGTTGTTCTTAGAGAAATGAACACTGAAGCTTTCTTT
TRBJ2-5	-	-	TRBV11-2	13	CASSLDQYEAQYF	TGTGCCAGTAGCTTAGATCAGTATGAGGCCCAGTACTTC
TRBJ2-5	-	few	TRBV6-5	14	CASRTGNGKETQYF	TGTGCCAGCCGCACGGGGAACGGGAAAGAGACCCAGTACTTC
TRBJ2-3	-	-	TRBV7-9	15	CASTPGVTSTDTQYF	TGTGCCAGCACCCCCGGCGTTACTAGCACAGATACGCAGTATTTT
TRBJ2-3	TRBD2	-	TRBV6-1	16	CASSASGWGHTDTQYF	TGTGCCAGCAGCGCTAGCGGGTGGGGACACACAGATACGCAGTATTTT
TRBJ2-5	-	-	TRBV6-1	14	CASSEALLTETQYF	TGTGCCAGCAGTGAAGCGCTTCTCACGGAGACCCAGTACTTC
TRBJ1-5	TRBD1	-	TRBV28	16	CASSQPGQGSGQPQHF	TGTGCCAGCAGCCAACCGGGACAGGGGTCCGGGCAGCCCCAGCATTTT
TRBJ1-5	TRBD1	-	TRBV24-1	15	CATSDSTGADQPQHF	TGTGCCACCAGTGACTCGACAGGGGCCGATCAGCCCCAGCATTTT
TRBJ2-1	TRBD2	-	TRBV6-5	16	CASSGRLAGGYNEQFF	TGTGCCAGCAGTGGTCGACTAGCGGGAGGGTACAATGAGCAGTTCTTC
TRBJ2-2	-	few	TRBV10-3	16	CAIRRDGILNTGELFF	TGTGCCATCAGGCGGGACGGTATCCTGAACACCGGGGAGCTGTTTTTT